This entry lists 15 T cell receptor beta chains sequenced from one sample in a study of siplizumab effects on memory and regulatory T cells. Measured with immunoSEQ multiplex PCR; TCRdb has only the in-frame clones, and not every one. The repertoire includes approximately 94,000 clones, approximately 96% of them detected once, and roughly 0.033% sits in the top ten. The sequenced material came from naive CD4+ T cells sorted from blood. These receptors all come from a human donor in good health.

The gene calls are TRBV4-2 and TRBJ1-5, with D possibly TRBD1 on 6 matching bases. V was clipped by 0 bases and J by 6 bases, with 18 bases between them. In germline, CDR1 is LGHNA, CDR2 YNFKEQ. This CDR3 spans 17 amino acids. Here the CDR3 DNA reads TGTGCCAGCAGCCAAGACCTACCACAGGGTGCAGGTCAGCCCCAGCATTTT. It translates to CASSQDLPQGAGQPQHF.

The chain employs TRBV6-6 and TRBJ1-4; D unresolved. The ends were cut back, 7 bases at V and 0 bases at J, with 3 bases in the middle. CDR3 length equals 12 residues. From germline, CDR1 is MNHNY and CDR2 SVGAGI (reference sequence). CDR3 DNA: TGTGCCAGCAAGGCAACTAATGAAAAACTGTTTTTT. This sequence encodes CASKATNEKLFF.

The rearrangement links TRBV11-2 to TRBJ2-2; TRBD1 aligns across 8 bases. The CDR3 is 15 residues long. Germline-derived CDR1 and CDR2 are SGHAT and FQNNGV. V was clipped by 5 bases and J by 6 bases; unmatched bases: 8. The CDR3: CASSRRGRGPGELFF. The CDR3, as DNA: TGTGCCAGCAGCCGCAGGGGGCGAGGGCCCGGGGAGCTGTTTTTT.

V is TRBV6-5 and J is TRBJ1-1, with 7 bases lining up with TRBD1. The V and J ends lost 2 bases and 4 bases, in that order; junction bases with no gene match: 7. The CDR3 is made up of 15 amino acids. Germline CDR1 is MNHEY and CDR2 is SVGAGI. In DNA, the CDR3 is TGTGCCAGCAGTTACACAACAGGGGTGGCCACTGAAGCTTTCTTT. This encodes CASSYTTGVATEAFF.

The rearrangement joins TRBV4-2 to TRBJ1-4; no clear D gene. The V and J ends lost 4 bases and 1 base respectively, with 10 bases between them. The CDR3 spans 15 residues. Per the germline V gene, CDR1 is LGHNA and CDR2 is YNFKEQ. In nucleotides, the CDR3 is TGTGCCAGCAGCCTTGAGGGTGAAACTAATGAAAAACTGTTTTTT. It specifies CASSLEGETNEKLFF.

V usage is TRBV10-3 and J usage is TRBJ1-1; the D gene is possibly TRBD1 (5 bases). V was trimmed by 3 bases and J by 1 base, leaving 12 bases between them. This CDR3 spans 15 amino acids. Germline CDR1 ENHRY, CDR2 SYGVKD. CDR3 DNA: TGTGCCATCAGTGACAGGGTACAGACGAACACTGAAGCTTTCTTT. Translation gives CAISDRVQTNTEAFF.

This clone was detected only a few times. The V gene is TRBV4-1, the J gene TRBJ1-5; D gene unclear. This CDR3 has 14 residues. Germline V gene sequence: CDR1 MGHRA, CDR2 YSYEKL. The V gene lost 6 bases and the J gene lost 2 bases, with 11 bases spanning the gap. CDR3 in amino acids: CASSYSGGNQPQHF. The CDR3 DNA sequence: TGCGCCAGCAGTTACAGTGGTGGCAATCAGCCCCAGCATTTT.

The chain links TRBV4-1 to TRBJ2-7, with D unresolved. CDR1 is MGHRA, CDR2 YSYEKL, per germline. Trimming pared 0 bases from V and 3 bases from J, leaving 15 bases between. The CDR3 runs to 16 residues. CDR3 sequence: CASSQDIGRIFYEQYF. The CDR3 DNA reads as TGCGCCAGCAGCCAAGATATAGGGCGGATCTTCTACGAGCAGTACTTC.

The V and J genes are TRBV10-3 and TRBJ2-7; possibly TRBD1 for D (5 bases). The length of the CDR3 is 15 residues. Deletions cut 6 bases from V and 2 bases from J, with 17 bases between. Germline V CDR1 and CDR2: ENHRY, SYGVKD. The CDR3 loop is CAISPDTFSPYEQYF. CDR3 nucleotide sequence: TGTGCCATCAGCCCGGACACTTTCAGTCCCTACGAGCAGTACTTC.

This chain joins TRBV5-5 and TRBJ1-3; TRBD1 might be the D (5 bases). CDR1 and CDR2 (germline): SGHKS, YYEKEE (reference sequence). The V end was cut by 4 bases, the J end by 4 bases, with 12 bases between. The CDR3 sequence is 14 residues long. The CDR3 loop reads CASSTTTDGNTIYF. CDR3 sequence (DNA): TGTGCCAGCAGCACCACGACAGACGGAAACACCATATATTTT.

The rearrangement links TRBV7-8 to TRBJ2-1, with 14 bases that match TRBD2. The V gene's germline CDR1 is SGHVS and CDR2 FQNEAQ. The ends lost 4 bases at V and 7 bases at J; junction bases unmatched: 12. The CDR3 extends over 18 amino acids. The CDR3 bases are TGTGCCAGCAGCTCCCAGAGGGGCGGGACTAGCGGGAGAAATGAGCAGTTCTTC. It yields the protein CASSSQRGGTSGRNEQFF.

This clone came up once. The chain joins TRBV7-3 to TRBJ2-2, with unresolved D. V was trimmed by 7 bases and J by 6 bases, leaving 12 bases between them. CDR1 is SGHTA, CDR2 FQGTGA, per germline. There are 13 residues in the CDR3. CDR3 bases: TGTGCCAGCACCCCAGGCTTCGCCGGGGAGCTGTTTTTT. The encoded protein is CASTPGFAGELFF.

The chain has TRBV5-1 and TRBJ1-4; D may be TRBD1 (5 bases). The V end was cut by 0 bases, the J end by 7 bases, with 10 bases between. This CDR3 is 14 amino acids long. Germline CDR1 reads SGHRS; CDR2 reads YFSETQ. The CDR3 DNA reads as TGCGCCAGCAGCTTGGGGGGGTCTTCTGAAAAACTGTTTTTT. As protein: CASSLGGSSEKLFF. Drawing the rest from reference TRBV5-1 and TRBJ1-4, the complete variable domain is KAGVTQTPRYLIKTRGQQVTLSCSPISGHRSVSWYQQTPGQGLQFLFEYFSETQRNKGNFPGRFSGRQFSNSRSEMNVSTLELGDSALYLCASSLGGSSEKLFFGSGTQLSVL.

The chain joins TRBV5-1 to TRBJ2-5, with 11 bases matching TRBD2. With V trimmed by 6 bases and J by 3 bases, 7 bases remained unmatched. The CDR3 sequence is 15 residues long. Germline lookup yields CDR1 SGHRS and CDR2 YFSETQ. In DNA, the CDR3 is TGCGCCAGCACCCTCGTTAGCGGGGGGGAAGAGACCCAGTACTTC. Translation: CASTLVSGGEETQYF. The full variable domain, completed using reference TRBV5-1 and TRBJ2-5, is KAGVTQTPRYLIKTRGQQVTLSCSPISGHRSVSWYQQTPGQGLQFLFEYFSETQRNKGNFPGRFSGRQFSNSRSEMNVSTLELGDSALYLCASTLVSGGEETQYFGPGTRLLVL.

The V and J genes are TRBV5-6 and TRBJ1-5, with no clear D. CDR1 SGHDT and CDR2 YYEEEE come from the germline V gene. The CDR3 totals 12 residues. V lost 1 base to trimming and J lost 2 bases, with 1 base between them. The CDR3 nucleotides read TGTGCCAGCAGCTTGCGCAATCAGCCCCAGCATTTT. Its protein is CASSLRNQPQHF.